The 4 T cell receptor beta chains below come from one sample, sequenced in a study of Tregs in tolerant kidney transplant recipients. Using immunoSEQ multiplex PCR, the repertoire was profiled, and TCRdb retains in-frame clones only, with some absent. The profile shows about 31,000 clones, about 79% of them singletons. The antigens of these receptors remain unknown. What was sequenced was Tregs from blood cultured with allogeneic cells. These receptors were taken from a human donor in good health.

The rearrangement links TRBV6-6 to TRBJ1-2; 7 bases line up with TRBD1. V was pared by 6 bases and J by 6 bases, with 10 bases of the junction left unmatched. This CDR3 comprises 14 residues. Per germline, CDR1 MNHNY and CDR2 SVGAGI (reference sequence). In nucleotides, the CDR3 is TGTGCCAGCAGACCCCTCAGGGGGGGCCATGGCTACACCTTC. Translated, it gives CASRPLRGGHGYTF.

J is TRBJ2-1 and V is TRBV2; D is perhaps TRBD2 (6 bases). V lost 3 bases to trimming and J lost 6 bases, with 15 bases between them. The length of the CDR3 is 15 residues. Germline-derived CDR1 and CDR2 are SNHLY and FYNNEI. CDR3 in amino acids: CASSDLRDFTNEQFF. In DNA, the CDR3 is TGTGCCAGCAGTGACCTACGGGACTTCACCAATGAGCAGTTCTTC.

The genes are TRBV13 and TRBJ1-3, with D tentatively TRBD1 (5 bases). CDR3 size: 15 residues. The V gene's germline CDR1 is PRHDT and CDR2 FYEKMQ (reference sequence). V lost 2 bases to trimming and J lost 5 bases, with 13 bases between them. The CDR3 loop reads CASSLFRGVRNTIYF. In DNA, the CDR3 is TGTGCCAGCAGCTTATTTCGGGGGGTGAGAAACACCATATATTTT.

This chain's CDR3 is CASAERSGRAPTDTQYF. CDR3 sequence (DNA): TGTGCCAGCGCTGAAAGAAGCGGGAGGGCCCCGACAGATACGCAGTATTTT. V is TRBV11-3 and J is TRBJ2-3, with TRBD2 matching 10 bases. Germline V gene data show CDR1 as SGHNT and CDR2 as YENEEA. This CDR3 has 17 residues. V lost 8 bases, J lost 3 bases, and 14 bases stayed unmatched.